Reported below is one T cell receptor (beta chain). The data were obtained in a study of human thymus T cells. No fixed cell number was used; all available blood leukocytes supplied DNA. Assay: immunoSEQ multiplex PCR; the TCRdb copy retains only in-frame clones and omits some. Among tens of thousands of clones, 95% were seen once, and the ten largest hold 0.15% to 0.2%. Per the germline V gene, CDR1 is LGHNA and CDR2 is YNFKEQ. The V and J ends lost 4 bases and 0 bases, in that order; junction bases with no gene match: 2. The CDR3 has 16 amino acids. The chain couples TRBV4-2 to TRBJ2-2; 10 bases align to TRBD2. Sequences were obtained from blood. This TCR was sampled from a girl under three years old with a congenital heart defect but otherwise immunologically healthy. CDR3 DNA sequence: TGTGCCAGCAGCCGCGGACTAGCGGCGAACACCGGGGAGCTGTTTTTT. Amino acids: CASSRGLAANTGELFF.